This T cell receptor (beta chain) was found in a study of T cell responses to AZD1222 COVID-19 vaccine. The study, taken as a whole, reports: Donor demographics were predominantly white British with a female majority; clonal diversity may be underestimated. Distributed over spike, vaccine-associated CD4 TCRs predominated at 160-218 and 743-854.

Some clones are missing from TCRdb's copy, which holds only in-frame ones; the method was immunoSEQ multiplex PCR. The sample carries over 100,000 clones, 70% to 90% recorded once. The germline V gene encodes CDR1 MNHEY and CDR2 SVGEGT. The ends were cut back, 4 bases at V and 5 bases at J, with 18 bases in the middle. CDR3 length: 16 residues. Note on this clone: The antigen is undetermined.

The chain is built from TRBV6-2 or TRBV6-3 and TRBJ2-1, with D hard to call. The starting material was peripheral blood, obtained on day 0 of AZD1222 vaccination. This TCR was recovered from an adult in good health. The DNA of the CDR3 is TGTGCCAGCAGTTCTCCTTTCCGAACGCGCGACAATGAGCAGTTCTTC. Protein sequence: CASSSPFRTRDNEQFF.